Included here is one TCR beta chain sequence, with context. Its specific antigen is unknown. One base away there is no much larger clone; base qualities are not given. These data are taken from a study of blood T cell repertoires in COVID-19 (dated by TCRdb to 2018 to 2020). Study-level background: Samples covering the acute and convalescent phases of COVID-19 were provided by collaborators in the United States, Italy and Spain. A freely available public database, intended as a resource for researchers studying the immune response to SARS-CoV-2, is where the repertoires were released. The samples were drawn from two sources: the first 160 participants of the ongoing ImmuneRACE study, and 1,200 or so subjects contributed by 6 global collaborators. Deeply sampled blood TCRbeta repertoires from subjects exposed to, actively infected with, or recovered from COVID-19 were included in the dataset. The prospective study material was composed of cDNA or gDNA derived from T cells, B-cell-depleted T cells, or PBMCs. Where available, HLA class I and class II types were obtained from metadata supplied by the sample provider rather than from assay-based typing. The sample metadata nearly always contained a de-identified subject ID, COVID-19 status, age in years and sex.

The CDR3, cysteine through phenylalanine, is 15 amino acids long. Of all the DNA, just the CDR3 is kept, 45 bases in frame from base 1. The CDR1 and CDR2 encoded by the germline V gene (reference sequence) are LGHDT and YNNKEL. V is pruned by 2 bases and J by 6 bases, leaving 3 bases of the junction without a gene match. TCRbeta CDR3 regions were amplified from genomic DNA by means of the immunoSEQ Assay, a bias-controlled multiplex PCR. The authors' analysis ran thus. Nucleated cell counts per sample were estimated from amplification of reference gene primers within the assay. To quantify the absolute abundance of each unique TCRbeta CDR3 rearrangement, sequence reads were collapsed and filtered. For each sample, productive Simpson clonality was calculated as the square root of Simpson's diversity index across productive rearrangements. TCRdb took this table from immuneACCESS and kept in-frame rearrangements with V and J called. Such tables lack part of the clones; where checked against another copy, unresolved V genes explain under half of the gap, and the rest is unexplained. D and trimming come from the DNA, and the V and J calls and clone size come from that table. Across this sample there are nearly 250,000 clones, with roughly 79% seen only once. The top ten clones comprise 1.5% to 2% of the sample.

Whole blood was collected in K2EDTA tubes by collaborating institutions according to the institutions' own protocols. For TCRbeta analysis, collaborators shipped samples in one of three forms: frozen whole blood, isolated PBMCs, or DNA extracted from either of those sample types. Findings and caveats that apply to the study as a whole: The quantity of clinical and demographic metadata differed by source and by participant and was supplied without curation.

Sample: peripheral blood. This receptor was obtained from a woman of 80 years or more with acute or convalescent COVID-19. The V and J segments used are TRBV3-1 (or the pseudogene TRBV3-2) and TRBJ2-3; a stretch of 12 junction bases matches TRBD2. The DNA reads TGTGCCAGCAGCCAACTAGCGGGAGGGCTCGATACGCAGTATTTT. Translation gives CASSQLAGGLDTQYF.